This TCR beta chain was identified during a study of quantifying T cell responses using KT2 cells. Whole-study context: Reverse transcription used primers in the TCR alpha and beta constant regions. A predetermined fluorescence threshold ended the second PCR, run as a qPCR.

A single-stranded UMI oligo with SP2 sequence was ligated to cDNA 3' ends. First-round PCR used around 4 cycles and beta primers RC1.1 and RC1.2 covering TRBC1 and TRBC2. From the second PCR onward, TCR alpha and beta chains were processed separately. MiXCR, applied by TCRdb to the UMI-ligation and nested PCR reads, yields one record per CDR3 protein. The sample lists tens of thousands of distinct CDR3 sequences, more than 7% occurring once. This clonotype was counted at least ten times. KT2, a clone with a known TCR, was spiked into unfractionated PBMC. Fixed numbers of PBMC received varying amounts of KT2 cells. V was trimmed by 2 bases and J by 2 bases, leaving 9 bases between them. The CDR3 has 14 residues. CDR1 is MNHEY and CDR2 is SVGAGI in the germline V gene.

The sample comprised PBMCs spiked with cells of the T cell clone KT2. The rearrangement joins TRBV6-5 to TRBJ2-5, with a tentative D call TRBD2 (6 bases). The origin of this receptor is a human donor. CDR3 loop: CASSYDAGQETQYF. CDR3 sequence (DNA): TGTGCCAGCAGTTACGATGCGGGACAAGAGACCCAGTACTTC.